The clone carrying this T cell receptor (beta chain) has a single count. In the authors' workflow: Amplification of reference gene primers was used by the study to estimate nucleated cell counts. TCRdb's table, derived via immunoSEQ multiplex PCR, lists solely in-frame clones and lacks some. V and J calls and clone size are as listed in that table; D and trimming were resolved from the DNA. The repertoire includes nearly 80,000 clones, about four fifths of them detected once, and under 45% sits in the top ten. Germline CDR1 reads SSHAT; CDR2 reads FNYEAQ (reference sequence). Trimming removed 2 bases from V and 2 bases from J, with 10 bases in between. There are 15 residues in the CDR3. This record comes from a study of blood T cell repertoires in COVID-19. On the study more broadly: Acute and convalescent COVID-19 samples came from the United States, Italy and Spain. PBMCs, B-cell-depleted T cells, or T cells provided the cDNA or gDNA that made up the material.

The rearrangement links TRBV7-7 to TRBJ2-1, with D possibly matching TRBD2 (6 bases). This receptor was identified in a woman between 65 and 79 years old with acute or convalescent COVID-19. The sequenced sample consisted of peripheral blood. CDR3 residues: CASSLTGTPYNEQFF. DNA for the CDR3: TGTGCCAGCAGCTTAACCGGGACTCCCTACAATGAGCAGTTCTTC.